These 10 T cell receptor beta chains share one sample of origin, sequenced in a study of T cell repertoires in cytomegalovirus infection. TCRdb used MiXCR to reprocess the reads, holding one entry per CDR3 protein. The sample contains over 100,000 distinct CDR3 sequences, about 30% of which appear only once. Antigens for these TCRs are unknown. Sample: CD8+ T cells from cultured PBMCs, taken from culture after CMV antigen stimulation. The receptors were sampled from a human donor in good health (CMV status not recorded). Some clones in this sample may be carry-over from other donors' samples.

This clonotype was observed many times. The genes are TRBV12-5 and TRBJ2-5, with D perhaps matching TRBD2 (6 bases). Trimming shortened V by 2 bases and J by 2 bases, and 15 bases separated the two germline ends. Germline V gene data show CDR1 as LGHNT and CDR2 as FRNRAP. The CDR3 is made up of 16 amino acids. The chain's CDR3 is CASGLSTGVTQETQYF. Here the CDR3 DNA reads TGTGCTAGTGGTTTGAGTACGGGGGTAACTCAAGAGACCCAGTACTTC.

This clonotype was counted at least ten times. The CDR3 DNA sequence: TGTGCCAGCATGGTGGGCGCGGTCGACACAGATACGCAGTATTTT. Translated: CASMVGAVDTDTQYF. The gene calls are TRBV6-5 and TRBJ2-3, with D unresolved. The CDR3 is made up of 15 amino acids. Trimming stripped 7 bases from V and 2 bases from J, with 16 bases between. CDR1 is MNHEY and CDR2 is SVGAGI in the germline V gene.

This clonotype was found a few times. This chain connects TRBV7-4 to TRBJ1-1, with D uncertain. With 1 base removed from V and 0 bases from J, the gap between germline ends came to 18 bases. The CDR3 covers 18 residues. The V gene's germline CDR1 is SGHVT and CDR2 SQSDAQ. This CDR3 is CASSLGVGQDEMNTEAFF. The CDR3 region has the DNA TGTGCCAGCAGCTTAGGGGTCGGTCAGGACGAAATGAACACTGAAGCTTTCTTT.

The genes are TRBV18 and TRBJ2-7; D ambiguous. The CDR3 contains 14 residues. V lost 0 bases to trimming and J lost 9 bases, with 15 bases between them. Germline V gives CDR1 KGHSH, CDR2 LQKENI. The CDR3 here is CASSPPVGSGPQYF. DNA of the CDR3: TGTGCCAGCTCACCACCGGTGGGGTCCGGGCCGCAGTACTTC. The full variable domain, rest sourced from reference TRBV18 and TRBJ2-7, is NAGVMQNPRHLVRRRGQEARLRCSPMKGHSHVYWYRQLPEEGLKFMVYLQKENIIDESGMPKERFSAEFPKEGPSILRIQQVVRGDSAAYFCASSPPVGSGPQYFGPGTRLTVT.

A few counts support this clonotype. The chain links TRBV28 to TRBJ2-7; 8 nucleotides line up with TRBD1. J lost 1 base, V lost 1 base, and 6 bases had no gene match. Germline V gene sequence: CDR1 MDHEN, CDR2 SYDVKM. The CDR3 has 16 residues. For the CDR3, the DNA is TGTGCCAGCAGTTTATCGCTGGACAGGGAATCCTACGAGCAGTACTTC. Protein sequence: CASSLSLDRESYEQYF.

The chain combines TRBV10-3 with TRBJ2-7, with a possible D match to TRBD2 (7 bases). Germline V CDR1 and CDR2: ENHRY, SYGVKD. Trimming removed 2 bases from V and 2 bases from J, with 13 bases in between. The CDR3 is 15 amino acids. The CDR3: CAISEARGGTYEQYF. The CDR3 DNA reads TGTGCCATCAGTGAGGCTCGCGGGGGCACCTACGAGCAGTACTTC.

The gene calls are TRBV7-9 and TRBJ2-5; tentatively, D is TRBD2 (7 bases). From germline, CDR1 is SEHNR and CDR2 FQNEAQ (reference sequence). V lost 0 bases, J lost 5 bases, and 13 bases lay in between. The CDR3 has 15 residues. CDR3 protein: CASSLAVGGPETQYF. Here the CDR3 DNA reads TGTGCCAGCAGCTTAGCGGTGGGGGGGCCGGAGACCCAGTACTTC.

Ten or more counts support this clonotype. V and J are TRBV6-6 and TRBJ1-2; possibly TRBD1 for D (6 bases). The V and J ends lost 8 bases and 4 bases respectively, with 8 bases between them. The germline V gene encodes CDR1 MNHNY and CDR2 SVGAGI (reference sequence). The CDR3 spans 11 residues. The CDR3 DNA reads TGTGCCAGCGAGGGGGGCTATGGCTACACCTTC. Translating gives CASEGGYGYTF.

This clonotype was seen many times. The J gene is TRBJ2-7, the V gene TRBV7-9; tentatively, D is TRBD1 (6 bases). Per the germline V gene, CDR1 is SEHNR and CDR2 is FQNEAQ (reference sequence). V was shortened by 5 bases and J by 5 bases, with 22 bases between the two germline ends. The length of the CDR3 is 16 residues. The chain's CDR3 is CASSRSNLQGEHEQYF. CDR3 bases: TGTGCCAGCAGCCGATCAAATTTACAGGGAGAGCACGAGCAGTACTTC.

The rearrangement uses TRBV30 and TRBJ2-4; possible D gene TRBD1, 6 bases. Germline CDR1 is GTSNPN and CDR2 is SVGIG (reference sequence). The V end lost 8 bases, the J end lost 5 bases, and 13 bases lay between the germline ends. CDR3 length: 12 residues. CDR3: CAHGQLENIQYF. CDR3 nucleotides: TGTGCCCACGGACAGCTAGAAAACATTCAGTACTTC.